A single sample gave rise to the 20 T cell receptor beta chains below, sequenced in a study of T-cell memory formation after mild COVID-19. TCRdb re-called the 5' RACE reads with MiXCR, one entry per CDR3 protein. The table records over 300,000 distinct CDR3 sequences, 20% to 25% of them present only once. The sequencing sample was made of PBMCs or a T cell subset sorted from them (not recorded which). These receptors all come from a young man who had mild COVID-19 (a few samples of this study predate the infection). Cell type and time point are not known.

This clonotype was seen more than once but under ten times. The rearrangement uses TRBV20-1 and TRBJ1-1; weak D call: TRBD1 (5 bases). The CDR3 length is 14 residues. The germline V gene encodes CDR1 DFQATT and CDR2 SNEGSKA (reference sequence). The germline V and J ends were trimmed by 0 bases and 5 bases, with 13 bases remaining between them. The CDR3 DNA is TGCAGTGCTAGAGACCGACAGAAGTTGACTGAAGCTTTCTTT. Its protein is CSARDRQKLTEAFF.

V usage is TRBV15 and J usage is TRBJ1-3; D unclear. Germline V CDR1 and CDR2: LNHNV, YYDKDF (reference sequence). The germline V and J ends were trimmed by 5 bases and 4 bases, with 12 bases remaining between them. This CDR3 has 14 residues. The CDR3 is CATSPPGTGNTIYF. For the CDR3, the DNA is TGTGCCACCAGCCCACCGGGTACGGGAAACACCATATATTTT.

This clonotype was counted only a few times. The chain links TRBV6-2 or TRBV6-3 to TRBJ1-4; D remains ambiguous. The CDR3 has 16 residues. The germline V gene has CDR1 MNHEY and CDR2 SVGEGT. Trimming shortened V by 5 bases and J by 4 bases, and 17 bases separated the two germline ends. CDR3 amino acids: CASSQQPKTGNEKLFF. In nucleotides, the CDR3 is TGTGCCAGCAGTCAACAACCGAAGACTGGTAATGAAAAACTGTTTTTT.

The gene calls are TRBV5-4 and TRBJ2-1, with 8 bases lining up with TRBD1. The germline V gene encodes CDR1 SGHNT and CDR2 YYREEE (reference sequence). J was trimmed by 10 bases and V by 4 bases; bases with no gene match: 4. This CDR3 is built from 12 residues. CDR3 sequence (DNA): TGTGCCAGCAGCGCAGGGGGCGCCGAGCAGTTCTTC. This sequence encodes CASSAGGAEQFF.

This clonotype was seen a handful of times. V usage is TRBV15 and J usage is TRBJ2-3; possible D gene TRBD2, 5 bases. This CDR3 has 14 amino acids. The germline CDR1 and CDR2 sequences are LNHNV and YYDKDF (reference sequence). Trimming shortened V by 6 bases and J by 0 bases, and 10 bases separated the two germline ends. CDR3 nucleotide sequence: TGTGCCACCAGTCCTAGCCTTAGCACAGATACGCAGTATTTT. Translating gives CATSPSLSTDTQYF.

CDR3 nucleotides: TGTGCCAGCAGCTTAAGAAGGGGAGACTATGGCTACACCTTC. Translated: CASSLRRGDYGYTF. The chain links TRBV7-2 to TRBJ1-2; D possibly corresponds to TRBD1 (5 bases). Germline V gene data show CDR1 as SGHTA and CDR2 as FQGNSA. V was pared by 2 bases and J by 3 bases, with 10 bases between. The CDR3 length is 14 residues.

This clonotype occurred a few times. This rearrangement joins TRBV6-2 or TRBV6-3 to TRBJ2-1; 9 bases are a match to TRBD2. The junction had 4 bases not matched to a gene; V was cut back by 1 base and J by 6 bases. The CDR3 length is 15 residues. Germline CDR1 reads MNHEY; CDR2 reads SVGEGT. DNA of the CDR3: TGTGCCAGCAGTTACTGGCTAGCGGGGTCCAATGAGCAGTTCTTC. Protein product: CASSYWLAGSNEQFF.

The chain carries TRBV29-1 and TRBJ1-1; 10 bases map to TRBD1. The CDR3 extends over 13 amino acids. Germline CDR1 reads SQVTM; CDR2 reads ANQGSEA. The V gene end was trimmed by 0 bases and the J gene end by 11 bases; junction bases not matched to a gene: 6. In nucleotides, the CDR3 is TGCAGCGTTGAAGATATCGGGACAGGGGAGGCTTTCTTT. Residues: CSVEDIGTGEAFF.

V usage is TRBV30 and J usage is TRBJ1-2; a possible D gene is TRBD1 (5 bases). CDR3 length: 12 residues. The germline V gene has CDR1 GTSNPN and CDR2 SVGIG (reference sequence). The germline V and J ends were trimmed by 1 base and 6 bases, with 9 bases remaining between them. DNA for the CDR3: TGTGCCTGGAGTGAATGGGGGGATGGCTACACCTTC. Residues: CAWSEWGDGYTF.

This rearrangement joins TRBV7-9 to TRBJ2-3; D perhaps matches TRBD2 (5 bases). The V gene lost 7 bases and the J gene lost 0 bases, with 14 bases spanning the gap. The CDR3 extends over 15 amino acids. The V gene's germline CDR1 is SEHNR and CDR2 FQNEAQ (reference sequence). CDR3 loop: CASTTGVTSTDTQYF. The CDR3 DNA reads TGTGCCAGCACAACCGGGGTGACTAGCACAGATACGCAGTATTTT.

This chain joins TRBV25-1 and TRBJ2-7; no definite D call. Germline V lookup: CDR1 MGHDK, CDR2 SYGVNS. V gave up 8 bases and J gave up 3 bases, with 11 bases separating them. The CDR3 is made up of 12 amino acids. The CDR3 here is CASSGSNYEQYV. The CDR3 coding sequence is TGTGCCAGCTCGGGCTCTAACTACGAGCAGTACGTC.

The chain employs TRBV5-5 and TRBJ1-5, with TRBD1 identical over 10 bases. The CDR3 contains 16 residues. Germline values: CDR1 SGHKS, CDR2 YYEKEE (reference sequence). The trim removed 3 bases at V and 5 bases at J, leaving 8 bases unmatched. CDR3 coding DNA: TGTGCCAGCAGCTACCGGGACAGGGGAGAAGATCAGCCCCAGCATTTT. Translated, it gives CASSYRDRGEDQPQHF.

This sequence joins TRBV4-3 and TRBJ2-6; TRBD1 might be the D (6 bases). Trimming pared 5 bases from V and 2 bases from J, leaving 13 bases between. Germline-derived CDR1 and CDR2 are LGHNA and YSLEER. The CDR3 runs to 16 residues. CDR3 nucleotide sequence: TGCGCCAGCAGCTCCCACAGGGTTGCTGGGGCCAACGTCCTGACTTTC. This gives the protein CASSSHRVAGANVLTF.

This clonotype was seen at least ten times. The CDR3 nucleotides read TGTGCCAGCAGTCCGGGGGCAGGGGCAGATACGCAGTATTTT. Its translation: CASSPGAGADTQYF. The rearrangement joins TRBV7-2 to TRBJ2-3; D may be TRBD1 or TRBD2 (6 bases each). V was shortened by 6 bases and J by 4 bases, with 14 bases between the two germline ends. Germline CDR1 is SGHTA and CDR2 is FQGNSA. CDR3 length equals 14 residues.

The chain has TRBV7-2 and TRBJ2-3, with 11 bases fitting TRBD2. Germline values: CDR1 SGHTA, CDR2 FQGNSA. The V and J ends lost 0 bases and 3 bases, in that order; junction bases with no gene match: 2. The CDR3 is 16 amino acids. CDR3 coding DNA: TGTGCCAGCAGCTTAGCCTGGACTAGCGGGACAGATACGCAGTATTTT. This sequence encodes CASSLAWTSGTDTQYF.

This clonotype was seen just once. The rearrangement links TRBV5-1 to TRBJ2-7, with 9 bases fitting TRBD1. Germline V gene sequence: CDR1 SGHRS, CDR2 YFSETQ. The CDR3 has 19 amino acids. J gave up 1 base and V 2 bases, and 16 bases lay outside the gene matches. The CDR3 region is CASSFYPGQGLRESYEQYV. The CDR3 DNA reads TGCGCCAGCAGCTTTTACCCGGGACAGGGCCTTAGGGAGTCCTACGAGCAGTACGTC.

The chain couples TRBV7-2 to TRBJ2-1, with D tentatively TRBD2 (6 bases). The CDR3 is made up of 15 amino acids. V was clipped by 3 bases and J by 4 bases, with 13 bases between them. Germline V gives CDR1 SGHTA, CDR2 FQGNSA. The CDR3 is CASSLGGTSYNEQFF. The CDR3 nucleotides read TGTGCCAGCAGCTTGGGGGGTACCTCTTACAATGAGCAGTTCTTC.

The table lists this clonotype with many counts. CDR3 protein: CASSLDPGQKGETQYF. The DNA of the CDR3 is TGCGCCAGCAGCTTGGATCCCGGCCAGAAGGGAGAGACCCAGTACTTC. This sequence joins TRBV5-1 and TRBJ2-5; D is undetermined. CDR1 and CDR2 from the germline V gene are SGHRS and YFSETQ. This CDR3 is 16 amino acids long. The V gene lost 0 bases and the J gene lost 4 bases, with 16 bases spanning the gap.

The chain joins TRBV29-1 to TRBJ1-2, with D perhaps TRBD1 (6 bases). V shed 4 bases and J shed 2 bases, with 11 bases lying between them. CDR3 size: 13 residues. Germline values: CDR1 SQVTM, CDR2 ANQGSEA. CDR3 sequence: CSVAGGPNYGYTF. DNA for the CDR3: TGCAGCGTTGCGGGGGGCCCGAACTATGGCTACACCTTC.

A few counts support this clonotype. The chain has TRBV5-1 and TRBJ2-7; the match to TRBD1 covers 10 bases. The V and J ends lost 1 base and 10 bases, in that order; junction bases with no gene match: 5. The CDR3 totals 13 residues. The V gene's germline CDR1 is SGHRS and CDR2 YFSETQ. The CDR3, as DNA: TGCGCCAGCAGCTTGCAAGGACAGGGGGTTCAGTACGTC. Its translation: CASSLQGQGVQYV.